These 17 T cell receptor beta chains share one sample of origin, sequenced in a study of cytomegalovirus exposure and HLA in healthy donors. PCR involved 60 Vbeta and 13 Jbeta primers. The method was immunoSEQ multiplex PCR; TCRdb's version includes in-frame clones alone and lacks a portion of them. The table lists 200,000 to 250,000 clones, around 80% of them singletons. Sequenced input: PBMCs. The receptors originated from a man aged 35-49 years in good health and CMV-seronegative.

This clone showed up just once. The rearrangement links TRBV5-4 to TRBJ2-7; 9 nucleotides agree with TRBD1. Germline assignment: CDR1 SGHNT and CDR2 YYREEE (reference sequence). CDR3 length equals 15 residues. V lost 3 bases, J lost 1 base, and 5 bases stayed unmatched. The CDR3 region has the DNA TGTGCCAGCAGCTACGGGACAGGGAGTTCCTACGAGCAGTACTTC. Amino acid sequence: CASSYGTGSSYEQYF.

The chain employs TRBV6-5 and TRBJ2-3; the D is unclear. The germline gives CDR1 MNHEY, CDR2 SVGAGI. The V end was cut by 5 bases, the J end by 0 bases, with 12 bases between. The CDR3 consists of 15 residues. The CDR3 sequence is CASSLDWSSTDTQYF. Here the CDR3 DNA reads TGTGCCAGCAGTCTAGACTGGTCGAGCACAGATACGCAGTATTTT.

Written as DNA, the CDR3 is TGTGCCAGCAGTTTAACCGCGGGGAATCAGCCCCAGCATTTT. Its protein is CASSLTAGNQPQHF. This chain uses TRBV7-2 with TRBJ1-5; D call uncertain. CDR1 is SGHTA and CDR2 is FQGNSA in the germline V gene. Trimming cost V 6 bases and J 4 bases, with 13 bases left between them. There are 14 residues in the CDR3.

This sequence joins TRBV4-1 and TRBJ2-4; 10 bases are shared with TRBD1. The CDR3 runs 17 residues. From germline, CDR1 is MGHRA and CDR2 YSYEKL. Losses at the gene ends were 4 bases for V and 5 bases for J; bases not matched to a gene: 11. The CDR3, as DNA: TGCGCCAGCAGCCTCAGACAGGGGGCGCAGAGTCAAAACATTCAGTACTTC. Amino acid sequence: CASSLRQGAQSQNIQYF.

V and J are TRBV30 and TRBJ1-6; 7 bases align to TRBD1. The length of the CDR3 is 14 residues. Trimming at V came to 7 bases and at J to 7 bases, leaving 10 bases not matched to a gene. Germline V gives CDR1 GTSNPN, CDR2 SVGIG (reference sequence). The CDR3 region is CASAREQGNSPLHF. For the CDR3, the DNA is TGTGCCTCTGCGAGGGAACAGGGGAATTCACCCCTCCACTTT.

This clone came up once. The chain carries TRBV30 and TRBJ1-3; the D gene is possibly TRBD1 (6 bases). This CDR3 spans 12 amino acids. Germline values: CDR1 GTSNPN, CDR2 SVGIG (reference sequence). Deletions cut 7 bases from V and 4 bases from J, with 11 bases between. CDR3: CAYTGWGNTIYF. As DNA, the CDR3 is TGTGCCTATACAGGGTGGGGAAACACCATATATTTT.

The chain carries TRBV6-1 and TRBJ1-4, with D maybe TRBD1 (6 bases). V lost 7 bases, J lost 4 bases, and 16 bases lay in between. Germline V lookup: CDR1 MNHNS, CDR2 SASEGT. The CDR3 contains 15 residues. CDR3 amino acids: CASISRTALNEKLFF. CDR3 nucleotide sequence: TGTGCCAGCATCTCCAGGACAGCCCTTAATGAAAAACTGTTTTTT.

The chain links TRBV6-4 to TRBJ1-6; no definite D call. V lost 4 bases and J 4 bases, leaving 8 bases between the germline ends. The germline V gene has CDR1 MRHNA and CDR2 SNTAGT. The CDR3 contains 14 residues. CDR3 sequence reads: CASSAGGYNSPLHF. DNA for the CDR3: TGTGCCAGCAGTGCGGGCGGGTATAATTCACCCCTCCACTTT.

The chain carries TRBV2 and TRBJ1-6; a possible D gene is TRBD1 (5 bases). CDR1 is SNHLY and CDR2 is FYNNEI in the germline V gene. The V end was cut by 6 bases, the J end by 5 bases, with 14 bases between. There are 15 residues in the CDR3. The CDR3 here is CASRAGGGDNSPLHF. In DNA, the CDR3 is TGTGCCAGCAGAGCGGGAGGAGGGGATAATTCACCCCTCCACTTT.

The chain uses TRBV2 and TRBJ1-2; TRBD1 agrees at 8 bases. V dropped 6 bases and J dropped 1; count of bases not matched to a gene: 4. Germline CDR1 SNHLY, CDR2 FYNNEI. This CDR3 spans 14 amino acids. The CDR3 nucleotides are TGTGCCAGCAGCGCAGGGGGCTTTAACTATGGCTACACCTTC. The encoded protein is CASSAGGFNYGYTF.

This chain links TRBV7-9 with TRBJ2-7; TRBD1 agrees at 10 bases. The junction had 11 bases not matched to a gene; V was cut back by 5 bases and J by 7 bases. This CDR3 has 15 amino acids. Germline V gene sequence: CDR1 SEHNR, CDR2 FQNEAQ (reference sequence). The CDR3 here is CASSRRGTGVGEQYF. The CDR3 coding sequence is TGTGCCAGCAGCCGACGAGGGACAGGGGTGGGAGAGCAGTACTTC. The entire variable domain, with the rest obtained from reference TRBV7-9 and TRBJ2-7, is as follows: DTGVSQNPRHKITKRGQNVTFRCDPISEHNRLYWYRQTLGQGPEFLTYFQNEAQLEKSRLLSDRFSAERPKGSFSTLEIQRTEQGDSAMYLCASSRRGTGVGEQYFGPGTRLTVT.

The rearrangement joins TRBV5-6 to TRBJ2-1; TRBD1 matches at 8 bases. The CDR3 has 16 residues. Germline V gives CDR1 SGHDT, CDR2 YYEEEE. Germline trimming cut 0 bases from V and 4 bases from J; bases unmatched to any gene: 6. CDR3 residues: CASSLGGDRYYNEQFF. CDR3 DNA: TGTGCCAGCAGCTTGGGAGGGGACAGGTATTACAATGAGCAGTTCTTC.

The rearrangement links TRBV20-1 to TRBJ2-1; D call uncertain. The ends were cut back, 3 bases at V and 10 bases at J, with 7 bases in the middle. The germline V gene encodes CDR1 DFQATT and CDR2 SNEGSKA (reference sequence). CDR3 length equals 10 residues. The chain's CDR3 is CSASLLEQFF. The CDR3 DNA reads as TGCAGTGCTAGTCTCCTCGAGCAGTTCTTC.

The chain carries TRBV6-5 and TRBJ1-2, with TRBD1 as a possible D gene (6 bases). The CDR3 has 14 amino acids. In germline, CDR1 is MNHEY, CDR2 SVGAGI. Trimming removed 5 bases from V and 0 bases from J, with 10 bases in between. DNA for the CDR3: TGTGCCAGCAGTCACAGACAGGCTAACTATGGCTACACCTTC. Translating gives CASSHRQANYGYTF.

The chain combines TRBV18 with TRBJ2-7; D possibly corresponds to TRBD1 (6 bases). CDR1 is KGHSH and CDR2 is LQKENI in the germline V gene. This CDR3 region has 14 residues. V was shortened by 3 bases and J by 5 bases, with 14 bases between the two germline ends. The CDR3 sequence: CASSPGQGPNEQYF. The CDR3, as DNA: TGTGCCAGCTCACCCGGCCAGGGGCCCAACGAGCAGTACTTC.

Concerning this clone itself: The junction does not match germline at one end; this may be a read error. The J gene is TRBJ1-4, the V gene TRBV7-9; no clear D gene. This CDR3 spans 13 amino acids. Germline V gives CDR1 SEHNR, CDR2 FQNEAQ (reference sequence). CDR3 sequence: CSSSLRDAEKLFF. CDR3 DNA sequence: TGTTCCAGCAGCCTCCGGGATGCGGAAAAACTGTTTTTT.

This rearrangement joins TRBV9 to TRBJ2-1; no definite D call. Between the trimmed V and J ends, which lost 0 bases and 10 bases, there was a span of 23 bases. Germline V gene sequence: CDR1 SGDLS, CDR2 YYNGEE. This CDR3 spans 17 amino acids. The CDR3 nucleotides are TGTGCCAGCAGCGTAGGTTGGAGCCCGAGCGACGAGAGGGAGCAGTTCTTC. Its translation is CASSVGWSPSDEREQFF.